Sequencing of this T cell receptor (beta chain) was carried out in a study of beta chain features in type 1 diabetes (dated by TCRdb to the late 2010s). Background for the entire study: Mean age, gender distribution, total cell number and subset yield were not different between patients and healthy donors. In the study, TCRB repertoires of sorted circulating CD4+ T cell subsets from recently diagnosed type 1 diabetes patients were compared with those of matched healthy donors. A total of approximately 100 million sorted cells were examined across all samples, and the number of cells per subset was strongly correlated with RNA yield. Naive and central memory subsets were obtained from all 30 or so donors, but regulatory and stem cell-like memory subsets were isolated from only 8 patients and about 8 healthy donors. The investigation overall reported the following: Because cDNA was sequenced instead of genomic DNA, highly expressing activated cells could be over-represented, though the groups showed no difference in activation or CD3 levels. Fewer insertions and more nucleotide deletions at VDJ recombination sites were observed in patients with type 1 diabetes, implying thymic rearrangement abnormalities. Only small numbers of individuals were included in the HLA sub-analyses, which left unresolved whether HLA type had any influence on TCRB rearrangement. Shorter templates might be favored by PCR, yet because patient and control samples were amplified and corrected together, any such skew would affect both groups equally. Naive, central memory and regulatory TCRB repertoires appeared to be more similar among patients than among healthy donors. A moderate but significant shortening of TCRB CDR3 length was observed in type 1 diabetes patients in all four CD4+ subsets.

From each donor, a single peripheral blood sample of about 100 mL on average was drawn into heparinised tubes. Using a panel that included CD45RO, CCR7, CD25, CD127, CD95 and CD27, naive, central memory, regulatory and stem cell-like memory CD4+ T cells were sorted on a BD FACSAria II. All sorted populations exceeded 95% purity. PBMCs were isolated right away by Lymphoprep density gradient centrifugation and were stained directly, without culture. Samples were stained and sorted in pairs, with one healthy donor and one patient per experiment, so that batch effects were minimized. The High Capacity cDNA Reverse Transcription Kit was used to reverse transcribe all of the isolated RNA, meaning that expressed TCRB transcripts were what got sequenced. Naive, central memory and regulatory T cell samples underwent deep immunoSEQ sequencing, averaging about 3.57 million total reads per sample. Sorted cells were lysed in RLT buffer, and RNA was extracted using DNase-treated RNeasy Micro or Mini kits according to cell number. To prevent cross-contamination, every cell subset was processed on its own, while patient and healthy donor samples were processed together. The immunoSEQ multiplex PCR was used to amplify TCRB sequences from cDNA, yielding 87-bp fragments that span the CDR3 region. Sequencing of the amplicons was performed on the Illumina HiSeq platform. As for how the authors treated the data: Synthetic template baselines were used to correct PCR bias computationally, reads within Hamming distance 2 were collapsed, and singletons that could not be merged were discarded. Reads were aligned against IMGT so that V, D and J genes, CDR3 length and insertions or deletions at six rearrangement sites could be assigned. Clonotype counts were normalized to sorted cell number within each subset before computing true diversity and Gini coefficients with the tcR R package. Repertoire sharing was quantified using the overlap coefficient calculated on TCRB nucleotide sequences. Out-of-frame TCRB sequences from naive cells were analyzed to stand in for the pre-selection repertoire. TCRdb limited this immuneACCESS table to in-frame rearrangements with V and J called. A share of clones is missing; checked studies link under half to unresolved V genes, and the rest is unexplained. V, J and clone size are taken as reported in that table, and D and trimming were inferred from the DNA itself. This sample lists a few hundred thousand clones; 15% to 20% were detected once. The ten biggest clones cover under 0.05% of the sample.

Comment on this clone: No cognate antigen has been identified for it. Base qualities are not at hand, and no much larger clone is one base apart.

From its cysteine to its phenylalanine, the CDR3 spans 14 amino acids. The only DNA kept is the CDR3, 42 bases in frame from the first base. Between the V and J ends, shortened by 7 bases and 5 bases respectively, the junction contains 17 bases. Here the chain combines TRBV23-1 and TRBJ2-5, with TRBD2 perhaps the D gene, on 6 matching bases. TRBV23-1 is flagged as an ORF with uncertain function. The sequenced material came from naive CD4+ T cells from blood. In the paper's terms, the cell subset or site label means: true naive CD4+ T cells. This receptor was identified in a woman aged 18 to 35 in good health. The DNA reads as follows: TGCGCCAGCACCAAGGGACGGACTACGGAGACCCAGTACTTC. It encodes CASTKGRTTETQYF.